This T cell receptor (beta chain) was captured in a study of T cell responses to AZD1222 COVID-19 vaccine. Repertoires were generated with immunoSEQ multiplex PCR, while TCRdb's copy carries only in-frame clones and drops some. The repertoire holds about 86,000 clones, nearly 90% seen once, with approximately 5.5% in the top ten. Looked up from germline, CDR1 is LNHNV and CDR2 is YYDKDF (reference sequence). J was trimmed by 4 bases and V by 0 bases; bases with no gene match: 2. This CDR3 region has 15 residues. Points from the study as a whole: All repertoire sampling was performed exclusively after the peak T cell response.

As concerns this clone: Its specificity is not known.

This clonotype was sampled from an adult in good health. Material: peripheral blood, obtained on day 0 of AZD1222 vaccination. V and J are TRBV15 and TRBJ1-2, with TRBD1 matching over 10 bases. CDR3 nucleotides: TGTGCCACCAGCAGAGAGACAGGGGGCTTCTATGGCTACACCTTC. Its protein product is CATSRETGGFYGYTF.